This T cell receptor (beta chain) was sequenced in a study of T-cell reconstitution after alpha-beta-depleted transplantation in children. Study-wide results and limits: The main origin of T-cell counts and diversity one year after transplant was newly produced T cells. As was reported, about two months after transplant, alpha-beta T cells came from several hundred expanded graft clones. Some patients' high day-60 TCRbeta diversity was traced to surviving recipient T cells and thymic progenitors.

The table lists this clonotype with many counts. Its antigen is not known. This CDR3 contains 14 residues. Between the trimmed V and J ends, which lost 3 bases and 0 bases, there was a span of 9 bases. Germline V gene lookup returns CDR1 SQVTM and CDR2 ANQGSEA. A library of TCRbeta sequences, prepared with unique molecular identifiers, was generated. TCRdb reprocessed the PCR reads with MiXCR, giving one entry per CDR3 protein. The sample records 250,000 to 300,000 distinct CDR3 sequences, around a tenth being singletons. The chain carries TRBV29-1 and TRBJ2-1; D tentatively fits TRBD1 or TRBD2 (6 bases each). The origin of this receptor is a boy younger than two with acute myeloid leukemia, due to receive a stem cell transplant. This sample comprised PBMCs, obtained before TCRalphabeta/CD19-depleted stem cell transplant. CDR3 in DNA: TGCAGCGTTGAGCGGGACAACTCCTACAATGAGCAGTTCTTC. Residues: CSVERDNSYNEQFF.